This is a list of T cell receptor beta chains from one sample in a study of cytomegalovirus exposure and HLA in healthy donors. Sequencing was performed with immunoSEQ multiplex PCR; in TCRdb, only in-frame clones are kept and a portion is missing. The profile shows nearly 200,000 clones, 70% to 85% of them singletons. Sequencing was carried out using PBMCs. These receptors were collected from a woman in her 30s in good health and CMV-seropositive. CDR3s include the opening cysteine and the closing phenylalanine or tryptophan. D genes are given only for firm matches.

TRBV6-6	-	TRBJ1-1	CASSYSPGDTEAFF
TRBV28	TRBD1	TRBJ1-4	CASSSSGGEKLFF
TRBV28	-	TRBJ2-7	CASSPPGRSVSYEQYF
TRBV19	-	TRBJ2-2	CASSPTRNGELFF
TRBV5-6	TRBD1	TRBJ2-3	CASSPSGTGLLTDTQYF
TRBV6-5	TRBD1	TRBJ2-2	CASTRTGDTGELFF
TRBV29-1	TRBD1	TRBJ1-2	CSVNPDRGDYGYTF
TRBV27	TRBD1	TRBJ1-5	CASSIQGGYNQPQHF
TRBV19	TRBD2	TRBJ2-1	CASSRREGSNEQFF
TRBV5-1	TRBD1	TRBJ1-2	CASSYRDRSYGYTF
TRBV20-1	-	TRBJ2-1	CSPGEQFF
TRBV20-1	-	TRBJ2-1	CSARGGAEQFF
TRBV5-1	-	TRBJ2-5	CASSFSVGEETQYF
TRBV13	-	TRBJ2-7	CASSSGGTPLEQYF
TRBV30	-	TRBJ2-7	CAWSEMGRKIYEQYF
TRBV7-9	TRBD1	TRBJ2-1	CASSLDRGLPWAEQFF
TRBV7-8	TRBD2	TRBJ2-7	CASSLERSSGTYEQYF
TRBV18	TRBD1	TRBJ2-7	CASSPEGQGSHEQYF
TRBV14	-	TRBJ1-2	CASSQGTAFGYTF
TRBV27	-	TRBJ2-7	CASSLSQEYEQYF
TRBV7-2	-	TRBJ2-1	CASSLGLSLDEQFF
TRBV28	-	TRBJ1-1	CASSLSGREGAFF
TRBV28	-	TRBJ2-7	CASTPQGTYEQYF
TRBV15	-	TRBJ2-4	CATSRDLAKNIQYF
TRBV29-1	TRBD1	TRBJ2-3	CSVDSGGSTDTQYF
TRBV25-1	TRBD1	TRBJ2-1	CASSGGQGARNEQFF
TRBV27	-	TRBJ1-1	CASSGAWGDTEAFF
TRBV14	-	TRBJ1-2	CASSQGGRGTGYTF
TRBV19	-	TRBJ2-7	CASSIAGFNEQYF
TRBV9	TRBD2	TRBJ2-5	CASSVGSRGDGQYF
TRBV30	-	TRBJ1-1	CAWTGEMNTEAFF
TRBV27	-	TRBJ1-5	CASSLNSFNQPQHF
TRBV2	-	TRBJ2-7	CASTWQATYEQYF
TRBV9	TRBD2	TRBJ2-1	CASSAQTSGRHNEQFF
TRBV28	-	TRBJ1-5	CASSLFQGWNQPQHF
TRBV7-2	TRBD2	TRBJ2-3	CASSYRIAGGRDTQYF
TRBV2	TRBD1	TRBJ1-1	CASSEWDRGSTEAFF
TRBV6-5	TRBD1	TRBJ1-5	CASSSTQGAVHQPQHF
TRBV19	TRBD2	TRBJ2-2	CASFRAGVTGELFF
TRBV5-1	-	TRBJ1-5	CASSWGGRGQPQHF
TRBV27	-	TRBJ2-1	CASSLWDLSSYNEQFF
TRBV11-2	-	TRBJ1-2	CASSLRTNYGYTF
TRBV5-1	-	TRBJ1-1	CASSLVDSLNTEAFF
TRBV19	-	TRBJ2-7	CASRAGQHSYEQYF
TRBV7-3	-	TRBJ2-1	CASSPDRVDNEQFF
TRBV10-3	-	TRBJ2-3	CAISESKGLELAAGLRTDTQYF
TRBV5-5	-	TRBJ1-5	CASSLMGEGQPQHF
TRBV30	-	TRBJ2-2	CASTGVHTGELFF
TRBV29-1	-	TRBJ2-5	CSVVRHRSNTVGQETQYF
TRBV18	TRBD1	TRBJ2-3	CASSLWGQGTGDTQYF
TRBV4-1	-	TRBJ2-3	CASSQGAGSVDTQYF
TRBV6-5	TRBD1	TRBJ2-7	CASSFAGGSEQYF
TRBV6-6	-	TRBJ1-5	CASKDSGNQPQHF
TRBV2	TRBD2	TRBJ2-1	CASKAGTSVNEQFF
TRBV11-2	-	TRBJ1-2	CASSHHSAGYTF
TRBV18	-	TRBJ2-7	CASSPEDSYEQYF